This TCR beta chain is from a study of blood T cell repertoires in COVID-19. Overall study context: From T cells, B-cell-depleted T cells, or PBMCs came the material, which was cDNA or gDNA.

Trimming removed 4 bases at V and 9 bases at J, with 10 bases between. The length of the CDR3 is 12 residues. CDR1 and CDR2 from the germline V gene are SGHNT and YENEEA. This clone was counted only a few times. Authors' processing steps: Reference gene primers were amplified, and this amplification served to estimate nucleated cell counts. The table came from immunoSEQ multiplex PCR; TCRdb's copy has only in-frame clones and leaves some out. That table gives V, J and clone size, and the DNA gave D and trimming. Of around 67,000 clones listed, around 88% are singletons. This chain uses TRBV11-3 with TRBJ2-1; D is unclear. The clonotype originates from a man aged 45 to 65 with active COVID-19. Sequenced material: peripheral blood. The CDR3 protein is CASSSVSSEQFF. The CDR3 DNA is TGTGCCAGCAGCTCCGTCTCGAGTGAGCAGTTCTTC.